The text below deals with one T cell receptor beta chain. The antigen is undetermined. This sample was taken from a study of T cell repertoires in cytomegalovirus infection. Study context: Indications came from public TCR beta signatures; they pointed to CMV infection and to a matching HLA type.

The CDR3 covers 16 residues. The germline gives CDR1 SNHLY, CDR2 FYNNEI. Trimming took 4 bases from V and 3 from J; bases not matched to a gene: 9. The study's findings and limits: CMV carriers having the relevant HLA were flagged by cumulative public TCR beta family frequency.

TCRdb itself ran the reads through MiXCR, one entry per CDR3 protein. The top ten hold 2.5% to 3.5% of the sample, which has about 740,000 distinct CDR3 sequences, less than 40% seen once. The receptor was derived from a human donor in good health (CMV status not recorded). Some clones in this sample may be carry-over from other donors' samples. The V and J genes are TRBV2 and TRBJ1-5; 7 bases align to TRBD1. Sequencing input: PBMCs. The DNA for the CDR3 is TGTGCCAGCAGTGTTCATGGGACAGCCATCAATCAGCCCCAGCATTTT. It codes for CASSVHGTAINQPQHF. Variable domain in full (rest from reference TRBV2 and TRBJ1-5): EPEVTQTPSHQVTQMGQEVILRCVPISNHLYFYWYRQILGQKVEFLVSFYNNEISEKSEIFDDQFSVERPDGSNFTLKIRSTKLEDSAMYFCASSVHGTAINQPQHFGDGTRLSIL.